This entry lists 9 T cell receptor beta chains sequenced from one sample in a study of CD8 T cells in ankylosing spondylitis. TCRdb fed the 5' RACE reads into MiXCR, producing one record per CDR3 protein. The table lists under 400,000 distinct CDR3 sequences, around 10% of them singletons. The specimen was blood, either unsorted or a sorted T cell fraction (not recorded which). Receptors were obtained from a female donor with ankylosing spondylitis or in good health (not recorded which).

In this sample, this clonotype turned up many times. CDR3: CASSQVRSGTEQFF. CDR3 in DNA: TGTGCCAGCAGCCAAGTGCGATCAGGGACTGAGCAGTTCTTC. The chain couples TRBV14 to TRBJ2-1, with D tentatively TRBD1 or TRBD2 (5 bases each). The CDR3 is 14 amino acids. The V end was cut by 1 base, the J end by 9 bases, with 13 bases between. Germline-derived CDR1 and CDR2 are SGHDN and FVKESK.

As regards this clonotype: A much larger clonotype is one base distant, so this may be a read error. Since the CDR3 does not end with the conserved phenylalanine or tryptophan, this likely comes from a read error. J is TRBJ2-5 and V is TRBV20-1; D possibly corresponds to TRBD1 (6 bases). Germline V CDR1 and CDR2: DFQATT, SNEGSKA (reference sequence). Trimming took off 3 bases at V and 2 bases at J, with 13 bases between the two ends. This CDR3 spans 14 amino acids. CDR3 in DNA: TGCAGTGCTAGTCCGGGACACAAACAAGAGACCCAGTACGTC. Its protein product is CSASPGHKQETQYV.

This clonotype came up many times. The V gene is TRBV7-8, the J gene TRBJ2-3, with D possibly matching TRBD2 (5 bases). Germline CDR1 reads SGHVS; CDR2 reads FQNEAQ. Trimming took 5 bases from V and 6 from J, leaving 21 bases between them. The CDR3 is 16 residues long. This CDR3 is CASSPGWRSAGDTQYF. The DNA of the CDR3 is TGTGCCAGCAGCCCGGGGTGGCGGTCCGCCGGGGATACGCAGTATTTT.

This clonotype was seen ten or more times. This chain connects TRBV18 to TRBJ2-1; 10 bases are a match to TRBD2. The CDR3 runs 15 residues. CDR1 KGHSH and CDR2 LQKENI come from the germline V gene. Trimming at V came to 6 bases and at J to 6 bases, leaving 8 bases not matched to a gene. DNA of the CDR3: TGTGCCAGCTCCCCCGAAGCGGGGGGGCTCAATGAGCAGTTCTTC. It is translated as CASSPEAGGLNEQFF.

This clonotype was seen more than once but under ten times. J is TRBJ2-7 and V is TRBV20-1, with 11 bases identical to TRBD2. Germline lookup yields CDR1 DFQATT and CDR2 SNEGSKA (reference sequence). Unmatched junction bases numbered 16, after V lost 5 bases and J lost 4 bases. This CDR3 contains 17 residues. CDR3 DNA sequence: TGCAGTGCTCCCCCCCCATTGACTAGCGGGGTCTGGTACGAGCAGTACTTC. Its protein product is CSAPPPLTSGVWYEQYF.

Many counts were recorded for this clonotype. This chain connects TRBV29-1 to TRBJ2-1; D possibly corresponds to TRBD2 (6 bases). The germline V gene encodes CDR1 SQVTM and CDR2 ANQGSEA. Trimming shortened V by 3 bases and J by 3 bases, and 12 bases separated the two germline ends. The CDR3 sequence is 14 residues long. The CDR3 bases are TGCAGCGTTGATGGAGGGAGAAGCTACAATGAGCAGTTCTTC. It yields the protein CSVDGGRSYNEQFF.

This clonotype has a count of ten or more. This chain uses TRBV10-3 with TRBJ2-1, with D tentatively TRBD1 (6 bases). CDR3 length: 15 amino acids. The V gene's germline CDR1 is ENHRY and CDR2 SYGVKD. V gave up 4 bases and J gave up 2 bases, with 12 bases separating them. CDR3 sequence: CAISGRGQTYNEQFF. The CDR3 DNA sequence: TGTGCCATCAGTGGTAGGGGACAAACCTACAATGAGCAGTTCTTC.

Comments on this clonotype: A clone one base away is much larger, so this may be a read error. The V and J genes are TRBV5-1 and TRBJ2-1; possible D gene TRBD1, 8 bases. CDR3 length: 12 residues. Germline-derived CDR1 and CDR2 are SGHRS and YFSETQ. The CDR3: CPSNQQGEGSFF. The CDR3 nucleotides are TGCCCCAGCAACCAACAGGGGGAGGGTTCTTTCTTC.

The genes are TRBV20-1 and TRBJ2-1, with 9 bases lining up with TRBD1. CDR1 is DFQATT, CDR2 SNEGSKA, per germline (reference sequence). The CDR3 contains 15 residues. The trim removed 3 bases at V and 5 bases at J, leaving 8 bases unmatched. In DNA form, the CDR3 reads TGCAGTGCTAGTGCCGGGACAGGGACTAACAATGAGCAGTTCTTC. Encoded protein: CSASAGTGTNNEQFF.